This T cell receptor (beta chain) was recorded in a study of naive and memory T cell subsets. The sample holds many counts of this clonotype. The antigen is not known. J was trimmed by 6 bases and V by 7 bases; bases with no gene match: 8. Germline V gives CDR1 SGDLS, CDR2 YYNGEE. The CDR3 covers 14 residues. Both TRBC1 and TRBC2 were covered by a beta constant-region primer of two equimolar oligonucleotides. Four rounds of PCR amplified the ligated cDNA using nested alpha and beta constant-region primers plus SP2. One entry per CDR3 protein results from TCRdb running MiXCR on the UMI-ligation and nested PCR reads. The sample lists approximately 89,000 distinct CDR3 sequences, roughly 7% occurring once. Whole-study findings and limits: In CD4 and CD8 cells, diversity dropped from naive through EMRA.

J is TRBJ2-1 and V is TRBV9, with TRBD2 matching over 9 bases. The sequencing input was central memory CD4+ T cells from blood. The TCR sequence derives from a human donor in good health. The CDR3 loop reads CASSRAGGLNEQFF. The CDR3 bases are TGTGCCAGCTCACGAGCGGGGGGCCTCAATGAGCAGTTCTTC.